This T cell receptor (beta chain) is drawn from a study of blood T cell repertoires in COVID-19. Study at large: Collection of acute and convalescent COVID-19 samples took place in the United States, Italy and Spain.

The V and J ends lost 4 bases and 0 bases respectively, with 22 bases between them. The CDR3 sequence is 18 residues long. Germline-derived CDR1 and CDR2 are SGHRS and YFSETQ. In the authors' workflow: Estimation of nucleated cell counts relied on the amplification of reference gene primers. Only in-frame clones appear in the TCRdb table, and some are missing; sequencing was by immunoSEQ multiplex PCR. The V and J calls and clone size come from that table; D and trimming were worked out from the DNA. The sample consists of under 150,000 clones, roughly 71% of them appearing once. The receptor was isolated from a man aged 80 or over with acute or convalescent COVID-19. Sequencing input: peripheral blood. The chain couples TRBV5-1 to TRBJ1-1; D possibly corresponds to TRBD1 (5 bases). CDR3 protein: CASSPVKGANPMNTEAFF. The CDR3 nucleotides are TGCGCCAGCAGCCCCGTGAAAGGGGCCAACCCCATGAACACTGAAGCTTTCTTT.